This T cell receptor beta chain was captured in a study of cytomegalovirus exposure and HLA in healthy donors (dated 2017 in TCRdb). Study-level background: According to a later analysis, one platform produced both the roughly 130 validation repertoires and the 700 or so repertoires of the first cohort. The study was designed to test whether signatures of past pathogen exposure could be identified by cataloging public T cell receptors. A separate validation cohort of more than 100 different subjects was used in addition to the 666-subject first cohort. The study combined high-throughput TCR immunosequencing, statistical association of individual TCRs with disease status, and machine learning to predict cytomegalovirus infection status.

On the study overall, not on this receptor specifically: The study gave a list of 150 to 200 TCR beta chains associated with cytomegalovirus. Most TCR sequences were observed very rarely across donors, whereas some public TCRs were present in many individuals. In both the original and validation cohorts, the classifier was reported to diagnose cytomegalovirus status with high specificity and sensitivity. The authors suggested that the approach could potentially be extended to other disease states and immunological phenotypes. A later analysis lacked HLA typing for the validation cohort, so it scored co-occurrence in that cohort across all 110 or so repertoires. In a later analysis, TCRs clustered in the first cohort were found to also tend to co-occur in the 130 or so validation repertoires, with approximately 95% of cluster scores above 0. A few of the identified cytomegalovirus-associated TCR beta chains were confirmed in vitro to be specific for cytomegalovirus antigens.

Library preparation employed the immunoSEQ multiplex PCR assay. Per the original workflow: To diagnose cytomegalovirus status from the catalog of TCR beta chain sequences, a statistical classification framework was built. What TCRdb holds here is the immuneACCESS table cut down to in-frame rearrangements. Part of the clones is not present; checked against another copy, under half of the missing clones reflect an unresolved V gene, and the others are unexplained. The V and J calls and clone size are taken from that table; D and trimming were inferred from the DNA. The sample table lists roughly 180,000 clones, 84% of them with a count of one. More than 6.5% of the sample rests with the top ten. Relative to germline, V is missing 2 bases and J is missing 5 bases, with 5 bases of the junction outside any gene match. Reading from cysteine to phenylalanine, the CDR3 counts 15 amino acids. Just CDR3 DNA is preserved here, 45 bases in frame from base 1. For CDR1 and CDR2, the germline V gene (reference sequence) lists LNHNV and YYDKDF.

The donors were included in the validation cohort of some 120 subjects, a group kept apart from the roughly 680-subject first cohort. Of note for this clone: What this receptor recognizes is not known. Base qualities were left out, and no much larger clone turns up one base away.

Sequenced input: PBMCs. The TCR was taken from a man younger than 30 in good health and CMV-seropositive. The receptor chain draws on TRBV15 and TRBJ2-4, with 8 bases in between that match TRBD2. The CDR3 has the sequence CATSRTAGVENIQYF. The nucleotide sequence is TGTGCCACCAGCAGAACAGCGGGAGTAGAAAACATTCAGTACTTC. Reference TRBV15 and TRBJ2-4 proteins supply the regions before and after the CDR3; the full variable domain is: DAMVIQNPRYQVTQFGKPVTLSCSQTLNHNVMYWYQQKSSQAPKLLFHYYDKDFNNEADTPDNFQSRRPNTSFCFLDIRSPGLGDTAMYLCATSRTAGVENIQYFGAGTRLSVL.